The sequence of this T cell receptor (beta chain) was determined in a study of Ad26.COV2.S vaccination and SARS-CoV-2 variants. The table came from immunoSEQ multiplex PCR; TCRdb's copy has only in-frame clones and leaves some out. The sample lists more than 300,000 clones, 86% occurring once. Points on this clone: What it binds is not known.

Study outcomes and limitations: The study found similar non-spike TCR breadth in vaccine and placebo recipients. Substantial post-vaccination breadth of spike-specific CD8+ and CD4+ T cell responses was reported.

Germline V gives CDR1 LGHDT, CDR2 YNNKEL (reference sequence). V gave up 1 base and J gave up 7 bases; unmatched junction bases: 4. This CDR3 region has 15 residues. Treatment meaning: 15 to 20 received Ad26.COV2.S at low or high dose, single or two shots; five or six received placebo; per-sample allocation not given. Collection of the samples took place on day 63 after the first injection of vaccine or placebo. Expression of Wuhan-strain SARS-CoV-2 spike came from the Ad26 vector that formed the vaccine. The chain is built from TRBV3-1 (or the pseudogene TRBV3-2) and TRBJ1-6; the match to TRBD1 covers 7 bases. The TCR sequence derives from a person between 18 and 65 years old who received the Ad26.COV2.S COVID-19 vaccine or a placebo. The sample here was peripheral blood, taken in a trial of Ad26.COV2.S vaccine versus placebo. CDR3 nucleotides: TGTGCCAGCAGCCAAGCAGGGGGGCGGAATTCACCCCTCCACTTT. This gives the protein CASSQAGGRNSPLHF.